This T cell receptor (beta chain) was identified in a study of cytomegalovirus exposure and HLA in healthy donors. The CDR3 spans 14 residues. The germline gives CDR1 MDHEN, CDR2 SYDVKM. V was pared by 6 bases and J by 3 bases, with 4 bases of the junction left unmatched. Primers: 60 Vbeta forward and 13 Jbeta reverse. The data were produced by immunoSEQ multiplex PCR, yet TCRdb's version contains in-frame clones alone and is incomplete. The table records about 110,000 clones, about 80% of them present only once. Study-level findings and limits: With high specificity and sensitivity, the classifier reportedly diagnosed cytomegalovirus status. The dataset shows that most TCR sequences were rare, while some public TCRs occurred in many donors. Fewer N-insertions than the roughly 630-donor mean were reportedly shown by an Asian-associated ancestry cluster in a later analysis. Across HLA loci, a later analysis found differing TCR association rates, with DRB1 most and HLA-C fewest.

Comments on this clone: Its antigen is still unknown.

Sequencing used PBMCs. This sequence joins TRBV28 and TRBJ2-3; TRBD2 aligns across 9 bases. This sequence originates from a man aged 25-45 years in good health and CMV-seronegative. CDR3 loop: CASSVAGETDTQYF. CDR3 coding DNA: TGTGCCAGCAGCGTAGCGGGGGAGACAGATACGCAGTATTTT.